This TCR beta chain was recorded in a study of T cells in Graves' hyperthyroidism and ophthalmopathy (dated by TCRdb to the late 2010s). With respect to the entire study: Peripheral blood samples were taken at the time of initial diagnosis, prior to any treatment. A discovery cohort of about 96 patients, 43 with Graves' ophthalmopathy and over 55 with stable Graves' hyperthyroidism, was used to find distinguishing TCR V-J signatures. Once sampling was done, hyperthyroidism patients were given methimazole at a starting dose of 30 mg daily, whereas ophthalmopathy patients were given high-dose intravenous methylprednisolone. The study also compared thyroid tissue and blood T-cell repertoires from five or six Graves' hyperthyroidism patients. An independent validation cohort of 18 to 20 hyperthyroidism patients and some 15 patients who later progressed to ophthalmopathy tested prospective prediction of ophthalmopathy. According to the paper, TCR Vbeta CDR3 sequencing was carried out on over 130 peripheral blood samples, which came from about 45 ophthalmopathy, around 74 hyperthyroidism and roughly 17 progressor patients. The 75 to 100 discovery patients were randomly split 7:3 into training and test sets.

The TCR beta CDR3 regions were amplified from the RNA transcripts. For the first round of RT-PCR on the TCR CDR3, the HTBI primer set was used together with the Qiagen OneStep RT-PCR kit. A second multiplex PCR round built the libraries, followed by size selection and purification. Sequencing of the libraries was done on an Illumina HiSeq2000 using paired-end 100 bp reads. Per the authors' processing: Raw data were processed with SOAPnuke, discarding reads with adapters, uncalled bases, mean Phred below 15, or no exact constant-primer or identifier match. COPE v1.2.5 was used to merge high-quality paired reads, and clonotypes were defined as unique nucleotide sequences. MiTCR v1.1 was used to align the clonotypes against IMGT TRBV, TRBD and TRBJ reference segments. The analysis included only V-J combinations with a frequency above 0.0001, which together covered around 99% of the repertoires. A TCS score was defined as the ratio between F50 (clonal expansion) and ExV (chaos), using BLOSUM62-based TCRdist between CDR3 peptides within each V-J. Welch's t-statistics and random forest reduced around 510 V-J features to 13, which were used in a naive Bayes classifier (R e1071). TCRdb took the public reads, trimmed them with fastp at Q25, ran MiXCR for clone calling and kept in-frame beta chains. CDR3 protein sequences are deduplicated, and each keeps its most common genes and DNA. The V and J calls and clone size are TCRdb's, not the authors'. This sample has around 350,000 distinct CDR3 sequences in its table, and approximately 20% of those were observed once. About 3.7% of the sample goes to the ten largest clones.

Overall results and qualifications from the work: In validation, the model predicted progression to ophthalmopathy with about 71% sensitivity and around 72% specificity, a median of about 6 months before onset. Most expanded thyroid clonotypes (frequency above 0.001) were also detected in blood, a finding suggesting that blood repertoires may reflect thyroid immune responses. Ophthalmopathy was separated from stable hyperthyroidism by a 13 V-J signature model, with approximately 89% sensitivity and roughly 81% specificity obtained in cross-validation and 80%/75% obtained in testing. No statistical method was used to set the sample size in advance, and investigators knew the group allocation.

Deletion took 7 bases off V and 0 bases off J, with a span of 6 bases between the germline ends. The cysteine opens and the phenylalanine closes a CDR3 of 11 amino acids. The kept DNA is CDR3 alone, 33 bases in frame from the first base. Per the germline V gene (reference sequence), DFQATT is the CDR1 and SNEGSKA is the CDR2. A patient counted as having stable Graves' hyperthyroidism if no progression to ophthalmopathy occurred over 18 months of follow-up. The hyperthyroidism patients were between 18 and 65 years old and newly diagnosed, with a disease duration of less than 2 months. The study excluded patients with uncontrolled infections, other autoimmune diseases, pregnancy or lactation. Diagnoses relied on clinical symptoms, serum thyroxine and TRAb, thyroid ultrasound and orbital computed tomography. Ficoll-Paque density gradient centrifugation was used to isolate PBMCs from approximately 10 ml of fresh peripheral blood. Total RNA was extracted using Trizol reagent, and RNA quality was assessed on an Agilent 2100 Bioanalyzer.

This clonotype was seen ten or more times. There is no known antigen for this receptor. Nothing much larger sits one base from this clone, and base qualities are not available. The clonotype comes from a woman under 30 with Graves' hyperthyroidism. Sequenced material: blood. This chain is built from TRBV20-1 and TRBJ1-1, with no confidently assigned D gene. This receptor carries the CDR3 CSGGVNTEAFF. The DNA reads as follows: TGCAGTGGCGGGGTGAACACTGAAGCTTTCTTT.